Listed here are 2 T cell receptor beta chains from one sample, sequenced in a study of cytotoxic CD8 clonotypes in ibrutinib-treated CLL. Repertoires were generated with immunoSEQ multiplex PCR, while TCRdb's copy carries only in-frame clones and drops some. The table has 120,000 to 150,000 clones, 70% to 80% seen once; the top ten hold about 29%. The input for sequencing was PBMCs, taken after 12 months of ibrutinib treatment. Receptor source: a human donor with chronic lymphocytic leukemia.

The V call is TRBV15, the J call TRBJ2-1; 9 bases agree with TRBD2. J was trimmed by 5 bases and V by 5 bases; bases with no gene match: 7. The CDR3 is 15 amino acids. CDR1 LNHNV and CDR2 YYDKDF come from the germline V gene (reference sequence). The CDR3, as DNA: TGTGCCACCAGCGGTAGGCTAGCGGGGAACAATGAGCAGTTCTTC. Its translation is CATSGRLAGNNEQFF.

CDR3 region: CASTRDRVGPGRTYEQYF. The CDR3 nucleotides read TGTGCCAGCACCCGGGACAGGGTTGGGCCGGGACGAACCTACGAGCAGTACTTC. The V and J genes are TRBV7-9 and TRBJ2-7, with TRBD1 matching 9 bases. V shed 7 bases and J 2 bases; nucleotides not matched to a gene: 18. The CDR3 consists of 18 residues. Germline-derived CDR1 and CDR2 are SEHNR and FQNEAQ (reference sequence). The full variable domain, its missing parts supplied by reference TRBV7-9 and TRBJ2-7, is DTGVSQNPRHKITKRGQNVTFRCDPISEHNRLYWYRQTLGQGPEFLTYFQNEAQLEKSRLLSDRFSAERPKGSFSTLEIQRTEQGDSAMYLCASTRDRVGPGRTYEQYFGPGTRLTVT.